The rows below give T cell receptor beta chains drawn from one sample of a study of graft-versus-host responses after intestinal transplantation. These receptors lack a known antigen. TCRdb's table, derived via immunoSEQ multiplex PCR, lists solely in-frame clones and lacks some. The sample includes over 85,000 clones, 80% to 95% of them seen just once. The source was unstimulated CD8+ T cells sorted from spleen or lymph node cells, collected before intestinal transplant. These receptors all come from a human donor who received an intestinal transplant. Both conserved end residues are part of each CDR3. Each record gives: J gene, V gene, clone size, D gene, CDR3 protein, CDR3 DNA. A D gene is named only where the DNA matches it firmly. Only part of the rows carry a size: once, few, many, or a class if the clone is expanded.

>TRBJ1-1|TRBV6-6|-|-
CASSYFPVNTEAFF
TGTGCCAGCAGTTACTTCCCCGTTAACACTGAAGCTTTCTTT
>TRBJ1-3|TRBV28|-|-
CASTLPGDGNTIYF
TGTGCCAGCACCCTACCGGGGGACGGAAACACCATATATTTT
>TRBJ1-2|TRBV6-4|-|TRBD1
CASSEGTGYGYTF
TGTGCCAGCAGTGAGGGGACAGGGTATGGCTACACCTTC
>TRBJ2-3|TRBV10-3|-|TRBD1
CAISESAGGVDTQYF
TGTGCCATCAGTGAGTCCGCAGGGGGCGTTGATACGCAGTATTTT
>TRBJ2-7|TRBV4-2|-|TRBD2
CASSQENGGALEQYF
TGTGCCAGCAGCCAAGAGAACGGGGGGGCATTGGAGCAGTACTTC
>TRBJ2-1|TRBV11-2|once|-
CASRLPIGSLGYNEQFF
TGTGCCAGCAGGCTTCCTATCGGGAGTCTTGGGTACAATGAGCAGTTCTTC
>TRBJ1-2|TRBV19|-|-
CASSIPSGYTF
TGTGCCAGTAGTATTCCTTCTGGCTACACCTTC
>TRBJ1-2|TRBV19|-|-
CASTQTAYGGYTF
TGTGCCAGTACCCAGACAGCCTACGGTGGCTACACCTTC
>TRBJ2-7|TRBV4-2|-|-
CASSQGALSGVEQYF
TGTGCCAGCAGCCAAGGCGCTCTAAGCGGTGTGGAGCAGTACTTC
>TRBJ1-2|TRBV19|-|TRBD1
CASSLEGAPNYGYTF
TGTGCCAGTAGTCTCGAGGGGGCACCCAACTATGGCTACACCTTC
>TRBJ2-7|TRBV19|-|TRBD1
CASSGQGFNEQYF
TGTGCCAGTAGTGGACAGGGGTTCAACGAGCAGTACTTC
>TRBJ2-7|TRBV4-3|-|-
CASSQDVAPDSSYEQYF
TGCGCCAGCAGCCAAGATGTCGCGCCAGACAGCTCCTACGAGCAGTACTTC
>TRBJ2-3|TRBV7-3|-|-
CASSLEGTDTQYF
TGTGCCAGCAGCTTAGAGGGAACGGATACGCAGTATTTT
>TRBJ2-5|TRBV10-3|-|TRBD2
CAISPSGLLSGKETQYF
TGTGCCATCAGTCCCAGTGGACTTCTGAGCGGGAAAGAGACCCAGTACTTC
>TRBJ2-3|TRBV28|-|-
CASSTNQPGGDTQYF
TGTGCCAGCAGCACCAACCAGCCAGGTGGAGATACGCAGTATTTT
>TRBJ1-2|TRBV5-4|-|-
CASSSITGVTIYGYTF
TGTGCCAGCAGCTCAATAACAGGCGTTACAATCTATGGCTACACCTTC
>TRBJ1-6|TRBV7-9|-|-
CASSSTGTNHSPLHF
TGTGCCAGCAGCTCAACCGGGACAAACCATTCACCCCTCCACTTT
>TRBJ1-5|TRBV5-6|few|-
CASSAGGRANQPQHF
TGTGCCAGCAGCGCCGGGGGGAGGGCCAATCAGCCCCAGCATTTT